Detailed here is one T cell receptor beta chain. What this receptor recognizes is not known. No base-level quality is on record; no much larger clone is a single base apart. Library generation was performed with 5' RACE. Reads for this sample came from an Illumina HiSeq 2500. A second 7 to 11 cycle PCR used a sample-barcoded 5' primer and a J-beta primer mix. Each TCR beta cDNA molecule received a unique molecular identifier from a template-switch 5' adaptor carrying 12 random nucleotides. Each sample yielded at least 3 million CDR3-containing paired-end reads. The Mint cDNA synthesis kit, primed by a TRBC-specific oligonucleotide, was used to synthesize first-strand cDNA from all RNA. Following uracil-DNA glycosylase treatment, a first 18-cycle PCR with universal primers M1SS and BC2_uni_R was performed on all cDNA. Per the source publication's procedure: For normalization, 1 million high-quality reads were randomly selected from each sample, with every read carrying a distinct molecular identifier. Instead of being binned into consensus sequences, reads that shared molecular identifiers were thrown out. MiTCR, set to a Q25 quality threshold and the strictest error-elimination algorithm, was used for CDR3 identification, clonotype clustering and error correction. A nonparametric unseen species model with Euler transformation was used to estimate a lower bound on total TCR beta diversity. The public reads were quality trimmed at Q25 with fastp and then assembled into clones with MiXCR by TCRdb, keeping productive beta chains. Records with the same CDR3 protein are collapsed into one entry carrying the most frequent genes and DNA. In this record, the V and J calls reflect TCRdb's handling and not the investigators' own analysis. This sample gives over 1,300,000 distinct CDR3 sequences in total; 59% of them show up just once. 5% to 7% of the sample goes to the ten largest clones.

This record belongs to a study of blood T cells in healthy people across ages (dated by TCRdb to the mid-2010s). In the study overall: In model experiments, template switching captured about one uniquely barcoded TCR beta cDNA molecule for every two T cells. Age-related changes in TCR beta repertoire diversity were measured in the study by deep sequencing normalized with unique cDNA molecular identifiers. Donors were grouped into four age groups: young (average 16 years), middle-aged (approximately 41), aged (roughly 67) and long-lived (approximately 78). Donors of different ages were randomly distributed across sequencing lanes to avoid experimental bias. Using the same blood draw, the study looked at two additional independent replicas of 1 million unique cDNA reads for two donors, one aged 18 to 30 and the other aged 80 or older.

CDR3 length: 14 amino acids, cysteine to phenylalanine. The sequence is cut down to CDR3 DNA, 42 bases in frame from base 1. The germline V gene (reference sequence) supplies CDR1 MNHEY and CDR2 SMNVEV. V loses 6 bases of germline sequence and J loses 6 bases, and the interval between the two ends is 17 bases. The full study reports these points: Because donor CMV infection status was unknown, age-related changes in expanded clonotypes were potentially confounded. As age increased, observed TCR beta diversity per million T cells dropped in a roughly linear way, and a significant reduction was already evident by age about 40. The long-lived group showed more naive CD4+ T cells, fewer expanded clones and increased TCR diversity than the aged group, suggesting age selection. Total diversity estimates from one million sequenced T cells were considered lower bounds and underestimates. A strong correlation was found between observed TCR beta diversity and the percentage of naive T cells measured by flow cytometry. Conclusive comparison of naive and antigen-experienced compartments was prevented by the profiling of bulk unsorted PBMCs.

Systemically healthy Caucasian individuals from Russia, 35 to 50 in total and aged roughly 6 to 90 years, were included as donors. Approximately 11 milliliters of peripheral blood were drawn from each donor into EDTA-treated Vacutainer tubes. PBMCs were isolated by Ficoll-Paque density-gradient centrifugation, with at least 7 million obtained per sample. Trizol reagent was used to extract total RNA from the PBMCs, yielding at least 6 micrograms per sample. The percentages of naive CD45RAhigh/CD27high T cells were determined by flow cytometry on a PBMC aliquot from every donor. The V and J genes are TRBV27 and TRBJ1-2; matching of 6 bases hints at TRBD1 as the D gene. Sequencing was done on a sample of blood. This receptor was identified in a man aged 18 to 30 in good health. For the CDR3, the sequence is CASSSGGLGDGYTF. The DNA is as follows: TGTGCCAGCAGCTCGGGGGGGCTGGGGGATGGCTACACCTTC.